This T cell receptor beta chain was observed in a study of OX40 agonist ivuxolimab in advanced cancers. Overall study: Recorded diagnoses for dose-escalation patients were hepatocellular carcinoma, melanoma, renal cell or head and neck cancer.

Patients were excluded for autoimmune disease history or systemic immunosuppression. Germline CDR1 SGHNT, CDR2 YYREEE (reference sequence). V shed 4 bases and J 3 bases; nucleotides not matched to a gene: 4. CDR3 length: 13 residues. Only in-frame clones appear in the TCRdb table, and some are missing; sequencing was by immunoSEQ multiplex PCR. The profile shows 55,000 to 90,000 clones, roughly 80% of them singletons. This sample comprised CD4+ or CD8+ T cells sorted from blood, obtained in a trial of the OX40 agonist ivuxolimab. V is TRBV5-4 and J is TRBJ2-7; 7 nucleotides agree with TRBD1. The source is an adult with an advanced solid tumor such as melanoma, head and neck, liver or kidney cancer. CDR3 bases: TGTGCCAGCAGCCAAGGACAGGACTACGAGCAGTACTTC. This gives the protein CASSQGQDYEQYF.